This passage covers 15 T cell receptor beta chains from one sample sequenced in a study of response to subunit inactivated influenza vaccine. Using its own MiXCR run on the RT-PCR reads, TCRdb lists one record per CDR3 protein. This sample has more than 700,000 distinct CDR3 sequences; 20% to 25% occur once, and the top ten carry 10% to 13%. The sequencing here drew on PBMCs from blood, taken 4 to 6 days after vaccination. The receptors originated from a man aged 50 to 60 who received an inactivated influenza vaccine.

The V gene is TRBV7-9, the J gene TRBJ2-1, with a weak D call TRBD2 (7 bases). The V gene's germline CDR1 is SEHNR and CDR2 FQNEAQ (reference sequence). V lost 10 bases to trimming and J lost 0 bases, with 13 bases between them. The CDR3 consists of 14 residues. CDR3 sequence reads: CATQGGGSYNEQFF. The CDR3 nucleotides are TGTGCCACCCAAGGGGGGGGCTCCTACAATGAGCAGTTCTTC.

This clonotype has just a few counts. Compared with germline, one end of the junction differs, possibly owing to a read error. The V gene is TRBV20-1, the J gene TRBJ2-3; D not resolved. The CDR3 consists of 16 residues. Per germline, CDR1 DFQATT and CDR2 SNEGSKA (reference sequence). CDR3 in DNA: TGCACTGCTAGGTCAACACCGATTCCTAGCACAGATACGCAGTATTTT. This translates into CTARSTPIPSTDTQYF.

CDR3 bases: TGTGCCAGCAAACCTGGAGGAGCCTACGAGCAGTACTTC. Translated, it gives CASKPGGAYEQYF. This chain connects TRBV6-1 to TRBJ2-7; weak D call: TRBD2 (5 bases). This CDR3 has 13 residues. Germline-derived CDR1 and CDR2 are MNHNS and SASEGT. V lost 7 bases to trimming and J lost 2 bases, with 12 bases between them.

The chain has TRBV21-1 and TRBJ2-1; the D segment call TRBD2 is taken from the table without a DNA check. TRBV21-1 is annotated as a pseudogene. The CDR3 totals 16 residues. The DNA for the CDR3 is TGTGCCAGCAGCAAAACGGGACTAGCGAAAAGGGGTGAGCAGTTCTTC. Its protein product is CASSKTGLAKRGEQFF.

This clonotype was seen a handful of times. The chain links TRBV7-8 to TRBJ2-1; D is possibly TRBD2 (6 bases). Trimming left V 5 bases short and J 9 bases short, with 11 bases between. The CDR3 is made up of 12 amino acids. CDR1 is SGHVS and CDR2 is FQNEAQ in the germline V gene. The CDR3, as DNA: TGTGCCAGCAGCCCGATCGGGGGTGAGCAGTTCTTC. Amino acids: CASSPIGGEQFF. The full variable domain, its missing parts supplied by reference TRBV7-8 and TRBJ2-1, is GAGVSQSPRYKVAKRGQDVALRCDPISGHVSLFWYQQALGQGPEFLTYFQNEAQLDKSGLPSDRFFAERPEGSVSTLKIQRTQQEDSAVYLCASSPIGGEQFFGPGTRLTVL.

This clonotype occurred a few times. The chain uses TRBV12-3 or TRBV12-4 and TRBJ2-2; TRBD1 agrees at 11 bases. V lost 5 bases, J lost 7 bases, and 6 bases stayed unmatched. The CDR3 is made up of 15 amino acids. In nucleotides, the CDR3 is TGTGCCAGCAGTAAGCGGACAGGGGGCTACGGGGAGCTGTTTTTT. Protein: CASSKRTGGYGELFF.

The genes are TRBV10-3 and TRBJ1-2; perhaps TRBD1 as D (5 bases). CDR1 ENHRY and CDR2 SYGVKD come from the germline V gene. Trimming pared 2 bases from V and 8 bases from J, leaving 6 bases between. The CDR3 consists of 11 residues. CDR3 bases: TGTGCCATCAGTGAGGGGGCCGGCTACACCTTC. It is translated as CAISEGAGYTF.

This chain connects TRBV10-3 to TRBJ2-3; TRBD1 aligns across 7 bases. The germline V gene encodes CDR1 ENHRY and CDR2 SYGVKD. The junction had 7 bases not matched to a gene; V was cut back by 6 bases and J by 1 base. The CDR3 sequence is 15 residues long. The CDR3 loop reads CAISLTGEGTDTQYF. In nucleotides, the CDR3 is TGTGCCATCAGCTTAACAGGGGAAGGCACAGATACGCAGTATTTT.

The chain links TRBV19 to TRBJ2-7, with unresolved D. V was clipped by 5 bases and J by 5 bases, with 22 bases between them. The germline CDR1 and CDR2 sequences are LNHDA and SQIVND (reference sequence). This CDR3 region has 16 residues. The CDR3 DNA is TGTGCCAGTAGTGACCGGCACTCCGGACGGCACCACGAGCAGTACTTC. This gives the protein CASSDRHSGRHHEQYF.

This clonotype was seen ten or more times. V is TRBV27 and J is TRBJ2-7; no reliable D call. Between the trimmed V and J ends, which lost 1 base and 2 bases, there was a span of 12 bases. The germline gives CDR1 MNHEY, CDR2 SMNVEV (reference sequence). The CDR3 is 15 amino acids. CDR3 residues: CASSLLGNTAYEQYF. The CDR3 nucleotides read TGTGCCAGCAGTTTATTAGGGAATACGGCCTACGAGCAGTACTTC.

This clonotype was seen many times. The V gene is TRBV5-1, the J gene TRBJ2-1, with no clear D. The germline V gene encodes CDR1 SGHRS and CDR2 YFSETQ. This CDR3 is built from 13 residues. V dropped 2 bases and J dropped 5 bases, with 8 bases sitting between them. CDR3 sequence (DNA): TGCGCCAGCAGCTTTACAAGAGACAATGAGCAGTTCTTC. It is translated as CASSFTRDNEQFF. The full variable domain, its missing parts supplied by reference TRBV5-1 and TRBJ2-1, is KAGVTQTPRYLIKTRGQQVTLSCSPISGHRSVSWYQQTPGQGLQFLFEYFSETQRNKGNFPGRFSGRQFSNSRSEMNVSTLELGDSALYLCASSFTRDNEQFFGPGTRLTVL.

The CDR3 loop reads CASSLVTTYKETQYF. CDR3 DNA sequence: TGTGCCAGCAGCCTGGTGACTACCTACAAAGAGACCCAGTACTTC. The chain joins TRBV5-6 to TRBJ2-5, with D possibly matching TRBD2 (5 bases). The CDR3 covers 15 residues. The germline V and J ends were trimmed by 4 bases and 3 bases, with 16 bases remaining between them. Germline V gives CDR1 SGHDT, CDR2 YYEEEE.

There are a few counts of this clonotype. The chain recombines TRBV6-2 or TRBV6-3 with TRBJ2-5; 8 positions agree with TRBD2. After removal of 5 bases from V and 1 base from J, the junction contained 6 bases not matched to a gene. CDR1 is MNHEY, CDR2 SVGEGT, per germline. This CDR3 spans 15 amino acids. CDR3 sequence: CASSARLAPQETQYF. The CDR3 DNA is TGTGCCAGCAGTGCCCGACTAGCGCCCCAAGAGACCCAGTACTTC.

This clonotype came up a few times. The chain combines TRBV11-2 with TRBJ2-3; TRBD2 might be the D (5 bases). The CDR3 contains 13 residues. Per germline, CDR1 SGHAT and CDR2 FQNNGV. Deletions cut 5 bases from V and 6 bases from J, with 12 bases between. CDR3 coding DNA: TGTGCCAGCAGCCCCTCTCGGAGGGATACGCAGTATTTT. Translation: CASSPSRRDTQYF.

This clonotype showed up many times. J is TRBJ1-6 and V is TRBV3-1; 7 bases line up with TRBD1. Germline V lookup: CDR1 LGHDT, CDR2 YNNKEL (reference sequence). This CDR3 has 16 residues. With 1 base clipped from V and 7 bases from J, the junction kept 7 bases outside the gene matches. CDR3 protein: CASSQVESDRNSPLHF. The CDR3 nucleotides are TGTGCCAGCAGCCAAGTGGAATCGGACAGGAATTCACCCCTCCACTTT. Drawing the rest from reference TRBV3-1 and TRBJ1-6, the complete variable domain is DTAVSQTPKYLVTQMGNDKSIKCEQNLGHDTMYWYKQDSKKFLKIMFSYNNKELIINETVPNRFSPKSPDKAHLNLHINSLELGDSAVYFCASSQVESDRNSPLHFGNGTRLTVT.